Following are 2 T cell receptor beta chains from one sample sequenced in a study of naive and memory T cell subsets. The library had UMIs added by 3' ligation of an oligonucleotide to TCR cDNA. Ligated cDNA underwent four rounds of PCR with nested alpha and beta constant region primers and SP2. TCRdb redid the calling of the 5' RACE reads with MiXCR, one entry per CDR3 protein. Of some 60,000 distinct CDR3 sequences in the sample, more than 7.5% were seen once. Receptor source: a female donor in good health.

This clonotype was picked up a small number of times. This chain uses TRBV7-2 with TRBJ1-5; D is uncertain. V lost 5 bases to trimming and J lost 1 base, with 12 bases between them. The CDR3 consists of 15 residues. CDR1 and CDR2 from the germline V gene are SGHTA and FQGNSA. Here the CDR3 reads CASSAYGLSNQPQHF. The CDR3 DNA reads as TGTGCCAGCAGCGCATACGGCTTGAGCAATCAGCCCCAGCATTTT.

The chain carries TRBV28 and TRBJ2-3, with 9 bases identical to TRBD1. The trim removed 10 bases at V and 5 bases at J, leaving 10 bases unmatched. Looked up from germline, CDR1 is MDHEN and CDR2 is SYDVKM. This CDR3 contains 14 residues. The DNA of the CDR3 is TGTGCCACCATTGGGACAGGGTATAGAGATACGCAGTATTTT. It translates to CATIGTGYRDTQYF.